What follows is one TCR beta chain and its context. The antigen remains undetermined. Clones were read by immunoSEQ multiplex PCR, and TCRdb kept only the in-frame ones, dropping some. Here the sample spans 80,000 to 95,000 clones, approximately 93% being singletons. The source of the sample is a study of cytomegalovirus exposure and HLA in healthy donors. Study outcomes and limitations: Three CMV-associated chains proved CMV antigen-specific in vitro. Whilst most TCR sequences proved rare, a subset of public TCRs occurred across many donors. Within the 95 to 150 validation repertoires, first-cohort TCR clusters tended to co-occur, according to a later analysis. Among TCR beta chains, those listed as cytomegalovirus-associated numbered 164.

Germline V lookup: CDR1 MNHEY, CDR2 SMNVEV (reference sequence). The J segment lost 5 bases and the V segment lost 3 bases, leaving 7 bases of the junction unmatched. The CDR3 is made up of 16 amino acids. The sequence was obtained from a woman in her twenties or thirties in good health and CMV-seropositive. The rearrangement uses TRBV27 and TRBJ2-3; 11 nucleotides match TRBD2. Sequencing used PBMCs. The chain's CDR3 is CASSFQRLAGRDTQYF. In DNA, the CDR3 is TGTGCCAGCAGTTTCCAGAGACTAGCGGGACGAGATACGCAGTATTTT.